This T cell receptor (beta chain) was sequenced in a study of beta chain features in type 1 diabetes. Turning to the study itself: Over all samples combined, fewer than 130,000,000 sorted cells were examined.

In the case of this clone: Its antigen is as yet unknown.

The authors reverse transcribed all of the isolated RNA, so sequencing captured expressed TCRB transcripts. Samples of naive, central memory and regulatory T cells yielded a mean of about 3.6 million reads. Clones were sequenced by immunoSEQ multiplex PCR, and TCRdb holds only the in-frame ones, with some missing. The sample carries about half a million clones, over 25% recorded once. Germline CDR1 SGHAT, CDR2 FQNNGV. This CDR3 spans 16 amino acids. V lost 4 bases and J 1 base, leaving 16 bases between the germline ends. Study-wide findings and caveats: When Type 1 diabetes patients were examined, their TCRB CDR3s proved moderately but significantly shorter in all four CD4+ subsets.

Cells sorted by CD45RO/CCR7/CD25/CD127/CD95/CD27 comprised CD4+ naive, central memory, regulatory and stem cell-like memory cells. What was sequenced was naive CD4+ T cells from blood. The sequence was obtained from a young man in good health. The genes are TRBV11-2 and TRBJ2-5; perhaps TRBD1 as D (6 bases). The CDR3 here is CASSSPTGGGQETQYF. The CDR3, as DNA: TGTGCCAGCAGCTCCCCGACAGGTGGGGGCCAAGAGACCCAGTACTTC.